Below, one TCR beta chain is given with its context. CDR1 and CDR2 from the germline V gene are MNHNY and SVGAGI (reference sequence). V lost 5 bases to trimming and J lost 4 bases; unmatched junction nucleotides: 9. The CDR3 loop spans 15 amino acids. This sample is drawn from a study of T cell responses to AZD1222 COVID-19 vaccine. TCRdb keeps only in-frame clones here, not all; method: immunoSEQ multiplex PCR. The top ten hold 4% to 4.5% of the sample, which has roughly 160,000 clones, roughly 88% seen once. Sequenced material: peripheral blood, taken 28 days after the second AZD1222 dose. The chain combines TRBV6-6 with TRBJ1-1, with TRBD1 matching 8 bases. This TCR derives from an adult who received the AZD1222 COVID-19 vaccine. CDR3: CASSPRQGSSTEAFF. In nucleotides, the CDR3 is TGTGCCAGCAGTCCAAGACAGGGGTCCTCCACTGAAGCTTTCTTT.